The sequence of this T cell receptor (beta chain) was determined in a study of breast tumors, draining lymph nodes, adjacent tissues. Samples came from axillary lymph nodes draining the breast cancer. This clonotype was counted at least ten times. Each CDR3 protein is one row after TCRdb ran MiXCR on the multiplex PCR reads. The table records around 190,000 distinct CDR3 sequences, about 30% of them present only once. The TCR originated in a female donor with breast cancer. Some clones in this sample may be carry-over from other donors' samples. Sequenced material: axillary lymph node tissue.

The CDR3 DNA reads as TGTGCCAGTAACCCGGGGCCAGCACCCTCCTACGAGCAGTACTTC. As protein: CASNPGPAPSYEQYF. The chain is built from TRBV19 and TRBJ2-7, with D possibly called TRBD1 or TRBD2 (5 bases each). The CDR3 contains 15 residues. Germline loops: CDR1 LNHDA, CDR2 SQIVND (reference sequence). V dropped 7 bases and J dropped 0 bases, with 16 bases sitting between them.